This TCR beta chain appears in the sequencing data of a study of blood T cells in healthy people across ages (dated by TCRdb to between 2015 and 2017). Broadly, across the study: In model experiments, roughly one uniquely barcoded TCR beta cDNA molecule per two T cells was captured by template switching. Using the same blood draw, the study looked at two additional independent replicas of 1 million unique cDNA reads for two donors, one aged 18 to 30 and the other aged 80 or older. To track age-related changes in TCR beta repertoire diversity, the study relied on deep sequencing normalized with unique cDNA molecular identifiers. The donors were divided into four age groups: young (average around 15 years), middle-aged (about 39), aged (about 60) and long-lived (roughly 88).

The paper as a whole reports these results and caveats: Because the CMV infection status of the donors was unknown, age-related changes in expanded clonotypes may potentially have been confounded. Since profiling was done on bulk unsorted PBMCs, naive and antigen-experienced compartments could not be conclusively compared. Observed TCR beta diversity correlated strongly with the percentage of naive T cells measured by flow cytometry. The long-lived group showed more naive CD4+ T cells, fewer expanded clones and increased TCR diversity than the aged group, suggesting age selection. Estimates of total diversity based on one million sequenced T cells were considered lower bounds and underestimates. Observed TCR beta diversity per million T cells fell roughly linearly with age, and a significant reduction was already apparent by age roughly 40.

Concerning this clonotype itself: Its antigen has not been determined. Base-call qualities are not available, and no considerably larger clone is one nucleotide away.

Trimming takes 1 base from V and 1 base from J, and the germline ends sit 7 bases apart. CDR1 and CDR2, per the germline V gene, are SGHTA and FQGNSA. From the cysteine up to the phenylalanine, the CDR3 has a length of 14 residues. Kept here is only the CDR3 DNA, which spans 42 bases and is read in frame from base 1. Systemically healthy Caucasian individuals from Russia, 39 in total and aged about 6 to 90 years, were included as donors. Around 10 milliliters of peripheral blood were drawn from each donor into EDTA-treated Vacutainer tubes. PBMCs were isolated by Ficoll-Paque density-gradient centrifugation, with at least 6.5 million obtained per sample. Trizol reagent was used to extract total RNA from PBMCs, with at least 6 micrograms per sample. Naive CD45RAhigh/CD27high T cell percentages were measured by flow cytometry on a PBMC aliquot from every donor. The method was 5' RACE. Instrument used: Illumina HiSeq 2500. A second roughly 7 to 11 cycle PCR used a sample-barcoded 5' primer and a J-beta primer mix. A unique molecular identifier was introduced onto each TCR beta cDNA molecule by a template-switch 5' adaptor carrying 12 random nucleotides. Each sample yielded at least 3 million CDR3-containing paired-end reads. First-strand cDNA synthesis was performed from all RNA using the Mint cDNA synthesis kit, with priming by a TRBC-specific oligonucleotide. After uracil-DNA glycosylase treatment, a first 18-cycle PCR used universal primers M1SS and BC2_uni_R on all cDNA. In the authors' own workflow: Each sample was normalized by randomly selecting 1 million high-quality reads, each carrying a distinct molecular identifier. Reads with shared molecular identifiers were discarded instead of being binned into consensus sequences. MiTCR, run with a Q25 quality threshold and the strictest error-elimination algorithm, handled CDR3 identification, clonotype clustering and error correction. Lower-bound total TCR beta diversity was estimated with a nonparametric unseen species model using Euler transformation. The public sequencing data were trimmed at Q25 with fastp and processed into clonotypes with MiXCR by TCRdb, which kept only in-frame beta chains. For every CDR3 protein sequence, its rows merge into one entry that carries the most common genes and DNA. The V and J calls were determined by TCRdb, not by the authors. The sample profile shows roughly 800,000 distinct CDR3 sequences; roughly 24% of them were found once. The ten biggest clones cover roughly 3.1% of the sample.

These data were also filed under a second study, of T cells of mothers and their children. That second publication adds: Nine systemically healthy Caucasian individuals, comprising three mothers and their six children, were included as donors. cDNA synthesis used all of the extracted RNA, with 1.5 ug of RNA in each 15 ul reaction. In the second PCR, the M1S primer introduced both the sample barcodes and 2-4 random nucleotides. More than 9 million TCR beta CDR3 reads were obtained from each mother, and about 3 million reads were obtained from each child. Thymic selection shapes the output of TCR recombination in a similar way in related and unrelated pairs, and inherited differences have a minor effect. Normalized repertoire overlap was always slightly but never significantly higher in related than unrelated mother-child pairs. No persistent microchimeric T cell clones were found, with a detection sensitivity of around 100 clones per million clonotypes. The study used deep NGS to compare TCR beta repertoires of mothers and children, seeking features distinguishing related mother-child pairs from unrelated individuals. The mean age was roughly 36 +/- 4 years for the mothers and about 12 +/- 4 years for the children. Libraries were sequenced on Illumina HiSeq 2000 with 100+100 nt paired-end reads after adapter ligation with NEBNext reagents. To prevent cross-contamination, the mother and child libraries were prepared a month apart and were sequenced in separate runs. For each donor, somewhere between 500,000 and 2,000,000 distinct TCR beta clonotypes were identified. Naive TCR beta clonotypes were estimated from low-frequency clonotypes matched to each donor's FACS-determined naive share, without sorting.

This sequence was found in a boy between 10 and 17 years old in good health. Sample: blood. The chain links TRBV7-2 with TRBJ2-5; no confident D gene assignment can be made. The CDR3 region has the sequence CASSLVSPQETQYF. In nucleotides, the sequence is TGTGCCAGCAGCTTAGTGTCACCCCAAGAGACCCAGTACTTC.